This TCR beta chain is drawn from a study of identifying expanded T cells in peripheral blood. Study conclusions and caveats: Roughly 2-week clone count variance significantly increased as total template count grew.

Data came from immunoSEQ multiplex PCR; TCRdb stores just in-frame clones and leaves some out. Counted here are tens of thousands of clones, 70% to 90% occurring once; the ten biggest clones make up under 4.5%. The CDR3 consists of 13 residues. V lost 2 bases to trimming and J lost 2 bases, with 6 bases between them. In germline, CDR1 is MDHEN, CDR2 SYDVKM. This clone has only a few counts. Its antigen is as yet unknown. The specimen sequenced was blood. The chain employs TRBV28 and TRBJ1-1; D not resolved. This TCR was recovered from a person between 18 and 75 years old in good health. CDR3 sequence (DNA): TGTGCCAGCAGTTTAAGAAGAAACACTGAAGCTTTCTTT. Its protein product is CASSLRRNTEAFF.